This is a list of T cell receptor beta chains from one sample in a study of naive and memory T cell subsets. MiXCR, run by TCRdb on the UMI-ligation and nested PCR reads, gives a single entry per CDR3 protein. The profile shows approximately 90,000 distinct CDR3 sequences, around 11% of them singletons. The sequencing sample was made of naive CD4+ T cells from blood. These receptor sequences come from a human donor in good health. CDR3s include the opening cysteine and the closing phenylalanine or tryptophan. A D gene is named only where the DNA matches it firmly. Clone size, where shown, is once, few, many, or a class for clones that have expanded.

>NA|TRBV11-3|NA|TRBJ2-1
TGTGCCAGCAGCTTACGCTTCTATGAGCAGTTCTTC
CASSLRFYEQFF
>NA|TRBV6-2/TRBV6-3|TRBD2|TRBJ2-7
TGTGCCAGCCTGAGTCGGCGGGGGAGTTACGAGCAGTACTTC
CASLSRRGSYEQYF
>few|TRBV19|NA|TRBJ1-2
TGTGCCAGTAAACGGGGCGACAGCGTCTATGGCTACACCTTC
CASKRGDSVYGYTF
>few|TRBV27|NA|TRBJ2-6
TGTGCCAGCAGTCCCCGGGTACAGGGGGCCAACGTCCTGACTTTC
CASSPRVQGANVLTF
>many|TRBV18|NA|TRBJ2-1
TGTGCCAGCTCACCATTAGGGTCGAACTACAATGAGCAGTTCTTC
CASSPLGSNYNEQFF
>many|TRBV21-1|NA|TRBJ2-6
TGTGCCAGACCCAAGACAGGGCCGAGCTCTGGGGCCAACGTCCTGACTTTC
CARPKTGPSSGANVLTF
>NA|TRBV4-3|NA|TRBJ1-6
TGCGCCAGCAGCCAAGCTTTTGAGACACCCCTCCACTTT
CASSQAFETPLHF
>many|TRBV7-2|TRBD1|TRBJ1-2
TGTGCCAGCAGCCGGGACAGGGTCTATGGCTACACCTTC
CASSRDRVYGYTF
>many|TRBV20-1|NA|TRBJ2-7
TGCAGTGCCACGGGAAAATCCTACGAGCAGTACTTC
CSATGKSYEQYF
>few|TRBV5-1|TRBD1|TRBJ2-3
TGCGCCAGCAGCGCGGGGACAGGGGCACGCACAGATACGCAGTATTTT
CASSAGTGARTDTQYF
>NA|TRBV6-2/TRBV6-3|NA|TRBJ2-7
TGTGCCAGCAGTTACCAAGGTACCTACGAGCAGTACTTC
CASSYQGTYEQYF
>NA|TRBV11-3|TRBD2|TRBJ2-1
TGTGCCAGCAGCGCCCACAGGGGGAGGGAGGGACTAGCGGGAGTGGAGCAGTTCTTC
CASSAHRGREGLAGVEQFF
>once|TRBV27|NA|TRBJ1-1
TGTGCCAGCAGTTTTAGACCCGAAACCTGGCCGAGTGAAGCTTTCTTT
CASSFRPETWPSEAFF
>few|TRBV20-1|NA|TRBJ1-5
TGCAGTGCTAACAATAGAGAGGGGCTAAGCAATCAGCCCCAGCATTTT
CSANNREGLSNQPQHF
>many|TRBV6-5|TRBD2|TRBJ2-5
TGTGCCAGCAGGTCCCTGAAGCGGGGTCTAGGGGAGACCCAGTACTTC
CASRSLKRGLGETQYF
>many|TRBV5-5|NA|TRBJ1-1
TGTGCCAGCAGCTTGTTGGGGACTGAAGCTTTCTTT
CASSLLGTEAFF
>NA|TRBV7-3|TRBD2|TRBJ2-5
TGTGCCAGCAGCTTACTAGCGGGAGAGGAAGAGACCCAGTACTTC
CASSLLAGEEETQYF
>NA|TRBV7-9|NA|TRBJ2-1
TGTGCCAGCAGCTTATTGCGCAGACCCCTCTACAATGAGCAGTTCTTC
CASSLLRRPLYNEQFF
>few|TRBV19|NA|TRBJ1-1
TGTGCCAGTAGTAATTTGGGTGAAGCTTTCTTT
CASSNLGEAFF
>few|TRBV6-5|NA|TRBJ2-1
TGTGCCAGCAGAGCTCGGAATGAGCAGTTCTTC
CASRARNEQFF
>NA|TRBV14|NA|TRBJ1-1
TGTGCCAGCAGCCAAGGACCGAACACTGAAGCTTTCTTT
CASSQGPNTEAFF
>few|TRBV7-2|TRBD2|TRBJ2-3
TGTGCCAGCAGCCAAGAGCGGGGGGGCCTTTCGGATACGCAGTATTTT
CASSQERGGLSDTQYF
>many|TRBV6-1|NA|TRBJ2-5
TGTGCCAGCAGTGAAGGAAAGAGTACAGGACGCGGGAAGACCCAGTACTTC
CASSEGKSTGRGKTQYF
>few|TRBV20-1|NA|TRBJ1-2
TGCAGTGCTACCCGTGCGGATGGCTACACCTTC
CSATRADGYTF
>NA|TRBV29-1|TRBD2|TRBJ2-3
TGCAGCGCGTTAGCGGGTCCGGCGGCAGATACGCAGTATTTT
CSALAGPAADTQYF
>NA|TRBV18|NA|TRBJ1-1
TGTGCCAGCCGTCTCCAAACAGATCACACTGAAGCTTTCTTT
CASRLQTDHTEAFF
>NA|TRBV20-1|NA|TRBJ1-3
TGCAGTGCTAGAGCCGGGGGCTCTGGAAACACCATATATTTT
CSARAGGSGNTIYF
>many|TRBV7-2|TRBD2|TRBJ2-3
TGTGCCAGCAGCTTAGGGACCACGGCGGGGGGCACAGATACGCAGTATTTT
CASSLGTTAGGTDTQYF
>few|TRBV20-1|NA|TRBJ2-2
TGCAGTGCTAGAGAATTTAGGGCCACCGGGGAGCTGTTTTTT
CSAREFRATGELFF
>few|TRBV6-2/TRBV6-3|TRBD1|TRBJ2-3
TGTGCCAGCAATAACCTAAGAGGGGGCCACACCCGCACAGATACGCAGTATTTT
CASNNLRGGHTRTDTQYF
>NA|TRBV30|NA|TRBJ1-2
TGTGCCTGGAGTGTAGGGATCCTGTGGGGGCTCGGCTACACCTTC
CAWSVGILWGLGYTF
>few|TRBV12-3/TRBV12-4|TRBD1|TRBJ1-6
TGTGCCAGCAGCAAACAGGGGGCAGGGAATTCACCCCTCCACTTT
CASSKQGAGNSPLHF
>NA|TRBV7-9|NA|TRBJ1-4
TGTGCCAGCAGCCGTGGCCCCAATGAAAAACTGTTTTTT
CASSRGPNEKLFF
>NA|TRBV24-1|NA|TRBJ2-3
TGTGCCACCAGTGACCCGGGACGAAGAGAAGGAGATACGCAGTATTTT
CATSDPGRREGDTQYF
>few|TRBV6-2/TRBV6-3|TRBD2|TRBJ2-5
TGTGCCAGCAGTTACTCGGTTTATCGGACTAGCGGGGAAGAGACCCAGTACTTC
CASSYSVYRTSGEETQYF
>many|TRBV19|NA|TRBJ2-3
TGTGCCAGTAGTACACTTCAGGGGTGGGGCGCAGATACGCAGTATTTT
CASSTLQGWGADTQYF
>NA|TRBV6-1|NA|TRBJ1-1
TGTGCCAGCAGCACACAGGGTTGGAACACTGAAGCTTTCTTT
CASSTQGWNTEAFF
>NA|TRBV7-8|NA|TRBJ2-2
TGTGCCAGCAGCTCCCGGACTTTCACCGGGGAGCTGTTTTTT
CASSSRTFTGELFF
>NA|TRBV28|NA|TRBJ1-1
TGTGCCAGCAGTTTATTAGAAGACACTGAAGCTTTCTTT
CASSLLEDTEAFF
>many|TRBV20-1|TRBD1|TRBJ1-2
TGCAGTGCTCACCTGGAGGAACAGGGGATTGGCTACACCTTC
CSAHLEEQGIGYTF
>NA|TRBV25-1|NA|TRBJ1-4
TGTGCCAGCAGTGAAATCCGGAGCCGAGATCGGGAAAAACTGTTTTTT
CASSEIRSRDREKLFF
>NA|TRBV5-1|NA|TRBJ2-2
TGCGCCAGCAGCTTGGGACACGGGGGACCCAACACCGGGGAGCTGTTTTTT
CASSLGHGGPNTGELFF